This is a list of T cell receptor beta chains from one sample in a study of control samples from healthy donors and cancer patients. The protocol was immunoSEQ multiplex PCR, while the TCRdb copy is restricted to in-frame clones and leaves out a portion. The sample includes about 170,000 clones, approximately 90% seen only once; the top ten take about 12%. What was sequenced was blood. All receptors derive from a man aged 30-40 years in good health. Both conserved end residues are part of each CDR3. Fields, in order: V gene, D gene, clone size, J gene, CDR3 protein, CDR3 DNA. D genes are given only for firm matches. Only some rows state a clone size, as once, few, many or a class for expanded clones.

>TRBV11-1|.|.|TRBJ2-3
CASSPTIRPRTDTQYF
TGTGCCAGCAGCCCAACCATTCGACCCCGCACAGATACGCAGTATTTT
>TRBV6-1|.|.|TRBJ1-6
CASSEKLGQVGNSPLHF
TGTGCCAGCAGTGAAAAATTAGGGCAGGTAGGGAATTCACCCCTCCACTTT
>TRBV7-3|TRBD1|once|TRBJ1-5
CASRPDREDSNQPQHF
TGTGCCAGCAGACCGGACAGGGAGGATAGCAATCAGCCCCAGCATTTT
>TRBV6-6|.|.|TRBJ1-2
CASRTDRGNGYTF
TGTGCCAGCAGGACCGACAGAGGGAATGGCTACACCTTC
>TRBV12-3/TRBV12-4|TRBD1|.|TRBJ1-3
CASQPGGGNTIYF
TGTGCCAGCCAACCAGGGGGAGGAAACACCATATATTTT
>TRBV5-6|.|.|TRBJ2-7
CASSLDRIYEQYF
TGTGCCAGCAGCTTGGATCGGATCTACGAGCAGTACTTC
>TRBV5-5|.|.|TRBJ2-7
CASSFRVSSYEQYF
TGTGCCAGCAGCTTTCGGGTGAGCTCCTACGAGCAGTACTTC
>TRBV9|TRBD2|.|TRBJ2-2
CASSREGMPGELFF
TGTGCCAGCTCTAGGGAGGGTATGCCCGGGGAGCTGTTTTTT
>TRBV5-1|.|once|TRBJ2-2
CASSLAGRRNTGELFF
TGCGCCAGCAGCTTGGCCGGGCGGCGGAACACCGGGGAGCTGTTTTTT
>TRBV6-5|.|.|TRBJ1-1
CASSELPGNTEAFF
TGTGCCAGCAGCGAGCTCCCTGGGAACACTGAAGCTTTCTTT